This T cell receptor beta chain originates from a study of control samples from healthy donors and cancer patients. Profiled with immunoSEQ multiplex PCR; TCRdb holds only in-frame clones, not every one. The table shows 150,000 to 200,000 clones, with around nine tenths occurring only once. The length of the CDR3 is 21 residues. The J segment lost 5 bases and the V segment lost 5 bases, leaving 26 bases of the junction unmatched. Germline V lookup: CDR1 LNHDA, CDR2 SQIVND (reference sequence). Sample: blood. The TCR sequence derives from a woman aged 30 to 39 in good health. V is TRBV19 and J is TRBJ2-2, with 7 bases matching TRBD2. The CDR3 DNA sequence: TGTGCCAGTAGTCCTCGACGCCGGCAGGTGTGGGAGGGCACGATTACCGGGGAGCTGTTTTTT. Residues: CASSPRRRQVWEGTITGELFF.